The rows below give T cell receptor beta chains drawn from one sample of a study of shared clonotypes between healthy human individuals. Assay: immunoSEQ multiplex PCR; the TCRdb copy retains only in-frame clones and omits some. The sample shows roughly 2 million clones, about 94% of them seen only once. Sequenced material: naive CD8+ T cells sorted from blood. These receptors were taken from a man aged 18 to 29 in good health. The CDR3 runs from the conserved cysteine through the conserved F or W. D genes are given only for firm matches. Clone sizes are given selectively: once, few, many, or a class where the clone is expanded.

TGTGCCAGCACCCATCCGGACGGTCCCTACGAGCAGTACTTC | CASTHPDGPYEQYF | . | TRBJ2-7 | TRBV16 | .
TGTGCCTGGGGGCTGATGGGGGAACATGATGAGCAGTTCTTC | CAWGLMGEHDEQFF | once | TRBJ2-1 | TRBV30 | .
TGTGCCAGCAGCCTGGCGACAGGGTTTACTTTCTTT | CASSLATGFTFF | . | TRBJ1-1 | TRBV7-9 | TRBD1
TGTGCCAGCAGCTTAGGCGAAGGAGAACTGTTTTTT | CASSLGEGELFF | . | TRBJ1-4 | TRBV13 | .
TGTGCCAGCACGAGGGGGCCCACAGATACGCAGTATTTT | CASTRGPTDTQYF | . | TRBJ2-3 | TRBV27 | TRBD1
TGTGCCAGCAGTTTACTGAATAGCAATCAGCCCCAGCATTTT | CASSLLNSNQPQHF | . | TRBJ1-5 | TRBV27 | .
TGTGCCAGCGGGGATAATGAAAAACTGTTTTTT | CASGDNEKLFF | . | TRBJ1-4 | TRBV6-6 | .
TGCAGCGTTGGTGGGGGCTTGTCCTACGAGCAGTACTTC | CSVGGGLSYEQYF | . | TRBJ2-7 | TRBV29-1 | .
TGCGCCAGCAGCCAAGATTCGGGTATTTTTATTGAGACTGAAGCTTTCTTT | CASSQDSGIFIETEAFF | . | TRBJ1-1 | TRBV4-1 | .
TGTGCCAGCAGCTTAGAAGGAGAGCGGGGAGGCTACACCTTC | CASSLEGERGGYTF | . | TRBJ1-2 | TRBV7-9 | .
TGCGCCAGCTCCTGGGGGCGGAACACCGGGGAGCTGTTTTTT | CASSWGRNTGELFF | . | TRBJ2-2 | TRBV10-2 | .
TGCGCCAGCAGTGAGTCGTGGCGGGGCGGGACCTACGAGCAGTACTTC | CASSESWRGGTYEQYF | once | TRBJ2-7 | TRBV10-2 | .
TGTGCCAGCTCACCCGGGACAGGCAAGAACACTGAAGCTTTCTTT | CASSPGTGKNTEAFF | once | TRBJ1-1 | TRBV18 | TRBD1
TGTGCCAGCAGTTACTCGACGGGAAACACTGAAGCTTTCTTT | CASSYSTGNTEAFF | . | TRBJ1-1 | TRBV6-5 | .
TGTGCCAGCAGTTTCGCGACTAGCGGGGGCTACGAGCAGTACTTC | CASSFATSGGYEQYF | . | TRBJ2-7 | TRBV27 | TRBD2
TGTGCCAGCAGCCCACAGGGGGCAGGGCAAGAGACCCAGTACTTC | CASSPQGAGQETQYF | . | TRBJ2-5 | TRBV11-3 | TRBD1
TGTGCCTGGGGGCAGGGAGGTGGCTACACCTTC | CAWGQGGGYTF | few | TRBJ1-2 | TRBV30 | .
TGTGCCTGGAGCCATAGGAGGCAGATCTACGAGCAGTACTTC | CAWSHRRQIYEQYF | . | TRBJ2-7 | TRBV30 | .
TGTGCCAGCAGTGAACTAGCGGGAGGGAGCTCCTACGAGCAGTACTTC | CASSELAGGSSYEQYF | . | TRBJ2-7 | TRBV2 | TRBD2
TGTGCCAGCTCCCCACTCGAGGGAGGGAGCACAGATACGCAGTATTTT | CASSPLEGGSTDTQYF | . | TRBJ2-3 | TRBV18 | TRBD2
TGTGCCAGCAGCGGAAGATTCTATGGCTACACCTTC | CASSGRFYGYTF | . | TRBJ1-2 | TRBV9 | .
TGTGCCAGTATTGGCAGTAACAATCAGCCCCAGCATTTT | CASIGSNNQPQHF | . | TRBJ1-5 | TRBV19 | .
TGCAGCGTTGAAGATCGCGAGGAGCGGTCGAACACCGGGGAGCTGTTTTTT | CSVEDREERSNTGELFF | . | TRBJ2-2 | TRBV29-1 | .
TGTGCCAGCAGCTCGGCAAGTCATGAAAAACTGTTTTTT | CASSSASHEKLFF | . | TRBJ1-4 | TRBV5-6 | .
TGTGCCAGCAGTAATTTTGGCTTTGGTGAAGCGTGGGACACTGAAGCTTTCTTT | CASSNFGFGEAWDTEAFF | . | TRBJ1-1 | TRBV27 | .
TGTGCCAGCAGCCAGGGGACAGAAGCTTTCTTT | CASSQGTEAFF | . | TRBJ1-1 | TRBV14 | .
TGTGCCAGCTCACCCCCTGCAGGGGGAAATGAGCAGTTCTTC | CASSPPAGGNEQFF | . | TRBJ2-1 | TRBV18 | TRBD1
TGTGCCTGGTCGGATGATCTGGTGACCCAGTACTTC | CAWSDDLVTQYF | . | TRBJ2-5 | TRBV30 | .
TGTGCCAGCAGCTTATGGCGGGGAGGGGAGACCCAGTACTTC | CASSLWRGGETQYF | . | TRBJ2-5 | TRBV7-6 | TRBD2
TGTGCCAGAAGCCCCCGCCTTTATTGGTCCTACAATGAGCAGTTCTTC | CARSPRLYWSYNEQFF | . | TRBJ2-1 | TRBV5-3 | .
TGTGCCAGCAGCTATTCGGACAGTTACGAGCAGTACTTC | CASSYSDSYEQYF | . | TRBJ2-7 | TRBV5-6 | .
TGTGCCAGCAGCCCGGACAGCAGGGTCTATGGCTACACCTTC | CASSPDSRVYGYTF | . | TRBJ1-2 | TRBV5-8 | .
TGTGCCTGGAGTGTAGAGGGGGGGCCTGGAGAGACCCAGTACTTC | CAWSVEGGPGETQYF | . | TRBJ2-5 | TRBV30 | .
TGTGCCAGCAGTTACCCGGACCGTGATGAGCAGTTCTTC | CASSYPDRDEQFF | . | TRBJ2-1 | TRBV6-6 | .
TGCGCCAGCAGTGACCGCACGGACTACGAGCAGTACTTC | CASSDRTDYEQYF | . | TRBJ2-7 | TRBV10-1 | .
TGTGCCAGCAGTTACAGTGACAGGGGTAGCTACGAGCAGTACTTC | CASSYSDRGSYEQYF | . | TRBJ2-7 | TRBV6-5 | TRBD1
TGTGCCAGCAGCGCCCACTACCTCCAAGAGACCCAGTACTTC | CASSAHYLQETQYF | . | TRBJ2-5 | TRBV7-9 | .
TGTGCCAGCGCCCGTGGGCCTAGCAATCAGCCCCAGCATTTT | CASARGPSNQPQHF | . | TRBJ1-5 | TRBV6-5 | .
TGTGCCAGCAGCCCAACACAGGGAGTCACTGAAGCTTTCTTT | CASSPTQGVTEAFF | . | TRBJ1-1 | TRBV13 | .
TGTGCCAGCAGTGCCGAATACCACAGGGCAGAGGATCAGCCCCAGCATTTT | CASSAEYHRAEDQPQHF | . | TRBJ1-5 | TRBV25-1 | .
TGTGCCAGCAGCTTAGGAGGGTACGAGACCCAGTACTTC | CASSLGGYETQYF | . | TRBJ2-5 | TRBV7-9 | .
TGTGCCAGCAGTGGCGGACTAGGCCTAGACATTCAGTACTTC | CASSGGLGLDIQYF | . | TRBJ2-4 | TRBV2 | TRBD2